Included here is one TCR beta chain sequence, with context. Its target is not known. This sample stems from a study of beta chain features in type 1 diabetes. Since all of the isolated RNA was reverse transcribed, expressed TCRB transcripts were what got sequenced. Clones were read by immunoSEQ multiplex PCR, and TCRdb kept only the in-frame ones, dropping some. The sample lists roughly 230,000 clones; under 13% were seen once. Whole-study findings and limits: Moderately but significantly shorter TCRB CDR3s were found in Type 1 diabetes patients in all four CD4+ subsets. Fewer junction insertions and more nucleotide deletions appeared in type 1 diabetes patients. A closer apparent resemblance between naive, central memory and Treg TCRB repertoires was seen in patients than in healthy donors.

This CDR3 contains 13 residues. Looked up from germline, CDR1 is LNHNV and CDR2 is YYDKDF (reference sequence). V was trimmed by 2 bases and J by 6 bases, leaving 7 bases between them. This sequence originates from a man aged 25 to 40 with type 1 diabetes. Sample: naive CD4+ T cells from blood. The chain couples TRBV15 to TRBJ2-2, with D unresolved. DNA of the CDR3: TGTGCCACCAGCAGACTCCTTCCCGGGGAGCTGTTTTTT. It codes for CATSRLLPGELFF.